This T cell receptor beta chain was sequenced during a study of glioma-infiltrating T cells. The iRepertoire nested amplicon-rescue multiplex PCR amplified TCR alpha and beta CDR3s from RNA. MiXCR, run by TCRdb on the multiplex PCR reads, gives a single entry per CDR3 protein. Here the sample spans about 110,000 distinct CDR3 sequences, 25% to 30% being singletons. This clonotype was seen just once. With a much larger clone just one base away, this may be a read error. The sequenced sample consisted of glioma tissue, nonneoplastic brain tissue, or PBMCs (not recorded which). The source is a human donor with low-grade glioma or glioblastoma, undergoing nonglioma brain surgery, or in good health (not recorded which).

This CDR3 is CASSQATPLQQHF. CDR3 sequence (DNA): TGTGCCAGCAGCCAGGCTACGCCTTTACAGCAGCACTTC. The chain recombines TRBV14 with TRBJ2-7; D gene unclear. CDR3 length equals 13 residues. CDR1 is SGHDN, CDR2 FVKESK, per germline.